This record covers a single TCR beta chain. Its antigen is currently not known. No much larger clone exists at a distance of one base, and base qualities are not known. Trimming leaves V shorter by 4 bases and J shorter by 6 bases, with the junction holding 9 bases beyond the gene matches. The CDR3 measures 13 amino acids from cysteine to phenylalanine. Only the CDR3 part of the read is kept: 39 bases, read in frame from the first base. The germline V gene sets CDR1 to SQVTM and CDR2 to ANQGSEA. This sample is part of a study of PD-L1 blockade in urothelial cancer (dated by TCRdb to the late 2010s). In terms of the full investigation: Therapy was started at some point between 2014 and 2016 for all patients, and atezolizumab 1,200 mg was administered intravenously every 3 weeks. Blood samples gave median yields of roughly 150,000 T cells and 80,000 to 90,000 unique TCRs, along with a median clonality of about 0.084. An ECOG performance status of 0 or 1 was recorded for the patients, and 0 to 3 prior chemotherapy regimens had been received by the patients. Nine patients reached durable clinical benefit, while 15 to 25 patients did not. Pretreatment tumor samples, along with matched peripheral blood serially collected before and after atezolizumab treatment, were subjected to TCR sequencing. About 90% of the 29 patients were identified as males with urothelial cancer of bladder origin, and a prior smoking history was reported by 18 of 29 patients. Whole exome sequencing and RNA sequencing of pretreatment tumors were performed alongside TCR sequencing in the same patients. Durable clinical benefit was defined as a progression-free survival longer than 6 months, and TCR features were additionally tested against progression-free survival and overall survival. An exploratory multi-omic analysis was conducted of the somatic, immune and clinical correlates of response to PD-L1 blockade with atezolizumab in urothelial cancer. Blood samples were analyzed at two time points: 3 weeks after treatment start (second dose) and 6 weeks after treatment start. Twenty-nine patients had pretreatment blood TCR-seq, about 25 had at least one posttreatment blood collection, and about 25 had tumor TCR-seq. Results and caveats for the whole study, not just this receptor: Patients with durable benefit showed greater expansion of tumor-associated TCR clones in peripheral blood 3 weeks after starting treatment (n = 22, p = 0.022). Improved progression-free and overall survival was associated with having pretreatment peripheral blood TCR clonality below the median. Because the sample size was small (n of about 30) and many exploratory analyses were performed, the results are intended to be hypothesis-generating.

The time point label of this sample denotes: pretreatment peripheral blood. A cohort of 25 to 35 patients with locally advanced or metastatic urothelial carcinoma, treated at Memorial Sloan Kettering on a trial protocol, was included. Peripheral blood mononuclear cells were collected pretreatment and during treatment, with between 1 and 8 total time points per patient. The Qiagen DNeasy Blood extraction kit was used to purify genomic DNA from total PBMCs and tumor samples. PBMCs were collected pretreatment and during treatment, and were isolated and stored as previously described. Synthetic TCR analog templates were spiked into each PCR so that absolute template abundance could be estimated from read counts. Using the immunoSEQ assay, TCRbeta CDR3 regions were amplified from genomic DNA with bias-controlled V and J gene primers. Sequencing of rearranged TCRbeta segments was performed at approximately 20X coverage. The source study handled its data this way. Clustering was used to correct sequencing errors, and CDR3s were annotated against IMGT to assign V, D and J genes. Downstream analyses used only productive TCRbeta rearrangements, leaving out any out-of-frame or stop-codon sequences. To compute clonality, Shannon entropy was normalized by the log of the number of unique productive sequences and then subtracted from one. Fisher's exact test with Benjamini-Hochberg correction, using a cutoff of adjusted p below 0.01, was how clones that differed between time points or between blood and tumor were identified. Not all clones reach the TCRdb copy of this immuneACCESS table, which keeps in-frame sequences only. Checked studies attribute under half of the gap to unresolved V genes and leave the rest unexplained. V and J calls and clone size follow that table, whereas D and trimming were derived from the DNA. This sample is represented by approximately 94,000 clones; about nine tenths of them were singletons. Jointly, the top ten make up 2% to 2.5% of the sample.

The rearrangement combines TRBV29-1 with TRBJ2-7; TRBD2 matches 7 bases in the middle. This sequence was found in a man aged 60-69 years with urothelial cancer. Material: PBMCs, obtained around atezolizumab (anti-PD-L1) treatment. The DNA sequence reads TGCAGCGTTGTACCTTCGGGGGGTGGCGAGCAGTACTTC. This sequence encodes CSVVPSGGGEQYF.